The source of this T cell receptor beta chain is a study of neoadjuvant nivolumab and ipilimumab in lung cancer. The germline gives CDR1 SGHRS, CDR2 YFSETQ. This CDR3 spans 14 amino acids. Trimming took 6 bases from V and 1 from J, leaving 10 bases between them. The protocol was immunoSEQ multiplex PCR, while the TCRdb copy is restricted to in-frame clones and leaves out a portion. The repertoire holds about 18,000 clones, with about nine tenths as singletons. This receptor was identified in an adult with non-small cell lung cancer. The V call is TRBV5-1, the J call TRBJ2-2; D is unresolved. The sample here was peripheral blood, taken before neoadjuvant nivolumab, alone or with ipilimumab. This chain's CDR3 is CASIDTLNTGELFF. The CDR3 DNA follows: TGCGCCAGCATCGACACGTTGAACACCGGGGAGCTGTTTTTT.